This T cell receptor beta chain is drawn from a study of cytomegalovirus exposure and HLA in healthy donors. With regard to this clone: Its target is unknown.

Study findings and constraints: The study put some 160 TCR beta chains on its list as cytomegalovirus-associated.

PCR primers comprised 60 Vbeta and 13 Jbeta primers. This table comes from immunoSEQ multiplex PCR, and its TCRdb copy is limited to in-frame clones, with some not included. This table holds 150,000 to 200,000 clones, around 82% found once. The CDR3 length is 15 residues. Trimming removed 2 bases from V and 7 bases from J, with 15 bases in between. Germline CDR1 WNHNN, CDR2 SYGVQD (reference sequence). Source material: PBMCs. This TCR came from a boy younger than 18 in good health and CMV-seronegative. This chain uses TRBV10-1 with TRBJ1-5; D is uncertain. The CDR3 region has the DNA TGCGCCAGCAGTGAGGGGTGGCTAGAGAGCCAGCCCCAGCATTTT. Amino acid sequence: CASSEGWLESQPQHF.